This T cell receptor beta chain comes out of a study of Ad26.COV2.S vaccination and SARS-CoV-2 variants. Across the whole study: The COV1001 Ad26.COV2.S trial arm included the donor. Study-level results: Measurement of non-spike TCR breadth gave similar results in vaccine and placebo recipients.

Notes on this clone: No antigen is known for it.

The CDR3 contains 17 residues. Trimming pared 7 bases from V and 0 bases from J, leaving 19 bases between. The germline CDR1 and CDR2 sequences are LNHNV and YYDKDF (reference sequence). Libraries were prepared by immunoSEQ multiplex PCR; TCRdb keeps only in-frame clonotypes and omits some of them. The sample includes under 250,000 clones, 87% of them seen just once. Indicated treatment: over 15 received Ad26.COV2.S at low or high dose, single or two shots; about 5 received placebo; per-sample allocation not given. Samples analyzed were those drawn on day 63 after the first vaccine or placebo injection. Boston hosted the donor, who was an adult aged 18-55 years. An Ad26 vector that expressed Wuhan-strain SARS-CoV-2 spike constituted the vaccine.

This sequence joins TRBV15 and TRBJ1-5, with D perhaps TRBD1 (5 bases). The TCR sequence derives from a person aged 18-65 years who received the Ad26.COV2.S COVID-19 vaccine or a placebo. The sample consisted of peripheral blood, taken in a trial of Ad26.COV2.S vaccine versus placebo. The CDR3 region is CATISQRQGASNQPQHF. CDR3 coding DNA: TGTGCCACCATAAGTCAGAGGCAAGGGGCTAGCAATCAGCCCCAGCATTTT.